Listed here are 8 T cell receptor beta chains from one sample, sequenced in a study of T-cell memory formation after mild COVID-19. TCRdb re-called the 5' RACE reads with MiXCR, one entry per CDR3 protein. Among under 650,000 distinct CDR3 sequences, approximately 18% were seen once, and the ten largest hold about 11%. The sample consisted of PBMCs or a T cell subset sorted from them (not recorded which). These receptor sequences come from an adult woman who had mild COVID-19 (a few samples of this study predate the infection). Cell type and time point are not known.

This clonotype was recorded at least ten times. The rearrangement joins TRBV7-2 to TRBJ2-1; 7 nucleotides line up with TRBD1. From germline, CDR1 is SGHTA and CDR2 FQGNSA. The V and J ends lost 6 bases and 5 bases, in that order; junction bases with no gene match: 10. CDR3 length: 15 amino acids. CDR3 sequence (DNA): TGTGCCAGCAGACCGACCGGGACAGCTAACAATGAGCAGTTCTTC. Its protein is CASRPTGTANNEQFF.

The chain couples TRBV9 to TRBJ2-3, with D tentatively TRBD1 or TRBD2 (5 bases each). Trimming pared 4 bases from V and 2 bases from J, leaving 14 bases between. This CDR3 is 15 amino acids long. Germline CDR1 reads SGDLS; CDR2 reads YYNGEE. In nucleotides, the CDR3 is TGTGCCAGCAGCTCGGGGCGAGACTACACAGATACGCAGTATTTT. Translated, it gives CASSSGRDYTDTQYF.

The chain couples TRBV7-8 to TRBJ2-1, with D possibly TRBD2 on 5 matching bases. V was trimmed by 5 bases and J by 4 bases, leaving 12 bases between them. The CDR3 covers 14 residues. From germline, CDR1 is SGHVS and CDR2 FQNEAQ. The CDR3 sequence: CASSGRPGYNEQFF. DNA of the CDR3: TGTGCCAGCAGCGGACGACCGGGATACAATGAGCAGTTCTTC. The complete variable domain, with remaining parts taken from reference TRBV7-8 and TRBJ2-1, reads GAGVSQSPRYKVAKRGQDVALRCDPISGHVSLFWYQQALGQGPEFLTYFQNEAQLDKSGLPSDRFFAERPEGSVSTLKIQRTQQEDSAVYLCASSGRPGYNEQFFGPGTRLTVL.

This chain links TRBV7-9 with TRBJ2-1; the match to TRBD2 covers 15 bases. This CDR3 spans 17 amino acids. Germline V gene data show CDR1 as SEHNR and CDR2 as FQNEAQ (reference sequence). J gave up 3 bases and V 4 bases, and 4 bases lay outside the gene matches. Written as DNA, the CDR3 is TGTGCCAGCAGCTCCGGACTAGCGGGGGGGATCTACAATGAGCAGTTCTTC. It specifies CASSSGLAGGIYNEQFF.

The rearrangement links TRBV11-2 to TRBJ2-1; D gene uncertain. There are 12 residues in the CDR3. Looked up from germline, CDR1 is SGHAT and CDR2 is FQNNGV. Trimming stripped 4 bases from V and 10 bases from J, with 11 bases between. CDR3 region: CASSSTFPEQFF. CDR3 nucleotide sequence: TGTGCCAGCAGCTCCACCTTTCCAGAGCAGTTCTTC.

The CDR3 spells CASSQRGSLSYNEQFF. The DNA for the CDR3 is TGTGCCAGCAGCCAGCGCGGGAGTCTAAGTTACAATGAGCAGTTCTTC. The V call is TRBV5-4, the J call TRBJ2-1, with 7 bases aligning to TRBD2. V lost 4 bases, J lost 4 bases, and 11 bases stayed unmatched. The CDR3 is made up of 16 amino acids. Germline CDR1 reads SGHNT; CDR2 reads YYREEE (reference sequence). Supplemented by reference TRBV5-4 and TRBJ2-1, the full variable domain reads ETGVTQSPTHLIKTRGQQVTLRCSSQSGHNTVSWYQQALGQGPQFIFQYYREEENGRGNFPPRFSGLQFPNYSSELNVNALELDDSALYLCASSQRGSLSYNEQFFGPGTRLTVL.

The rearrangement joins TRBV12-3 or TRBV12-4 to TRBJ2-2, with D unclear. Trimming removed 5 bases at V and 5 bases at J, with 6 bases between. The CDR3 is made up of 12 amino acids. CDR3 loop: CASSHQTGELFF. CDR3 in DNA: TGTGCCAGCAGTCACCAGACCGGGGAGCTGTTTTTT.

This chain uses TRBV29-1 with TRBJ1-2; D is undetermined. Germline CDR1 and CDR2: SQVTM and ANQGSEA. This CDR3 has 14 amino acids. V lost 0 bases, J lost 6 bases, and 14 bases lay in between. The CDR3 sequence is CSVEDLGLWDGYTF. The CDR3 DNA is TGCAGCGTTGAAGATCTTGGGCTGTGGGATGGCTACACCTTC.